This T cell receptor (beta chain) was sequenced for a study of OX40 agonist ivuxolimab in advanced cancers. In the study overall: Dose-escalation patients' cancers were hepatocellular carcinoma, melanoma, renal cell or head and neck cancer. Patients achieving partial responses numbered three: one hepatocellular carcinoma case and two cutaneous melanoma cases.

As to this clone: Its cognate antigen is unknown.

Whole-study results and caveats: With doses of 0.1-3.0 mg/kg, partial responders showed among the lowest clonal expansion.

Germline CDR1 MDHEN, CDR2 SYDVKM. The J segment lost 7 bases and the V segment lost 7 bases, leaving 12 bases of the junction unmatched. The CDR3 runs to 15 residues. Method: immunoSEQ multiplex PCR; TCRdb's copy keeps in-frame clones and lacks some. The sample holds about 90,000 clones, around nine tenths seen once. This sequence was found in an adult with an advanced solid tumor such as melanoma, head and neck, liver or kidney cancer. This chain links TRBV28 with TRBJ1-5; TRBD1 matches 8 bases. The source material was CD4+ or CD8+ T cells sorted from blood, sampled in a trial of the OX40 agonist ivuxolimab. CDR3 protein: CASTGGARVGQPQHF. The CDR3 coding sequence is TGTGCCAGCACAGGGGGCGCAAGAGTGGGGCAGCCCCAGCATTTT.